These 27 T cell receptor beta chains share one sample of origin, sequenced in a study of early T cells in non-severe SARS-CoV-2 infection. TCRdb re-called the 5' RACE reads through MiXCR, storing one row per CDR3 protein. Of 35,000 to 45,000 distinct CDR3 sequences listed, 5% to 6.5% were seen once; the top ten hold about 8.3%. Sequences were derived from whole blood, sampled at baseline. The receptors originated from an adult who was a healthcare worker with PCR-confirmed SARS-CoV-2 infection or an uninfected control (not recorded which).

The DNA for the CDR3 is TGCGCCAGCAGCTCGGGACACCAGCTTGACTATGGCTACACCTTC. Its protein product is CASSSGHQLDYGYTF. V and J are TRBV5-1 and TRBJ1-2, with D perhaps matching TRBD1 (6 bases). CDR1 and CDR2 from the germline V gene are SGHRS and YFSETQ. V gave up 3 bases and J gave up 3 bases, with 15 bases separating them. The CDR3 runs to 15 residues. Variable domain in full (rest from reference TRBV5-1 and TRBJ1-2): KAGVTQTPRYLIKTRGQQVTLSCSPISGHRSVSWYQQTPGQGLQFLFEYFSETQRNKGNFPGRFSGRQFSNSRSEMNVSTLELGDSALYLCASSSGHQLDYGYTFGSGTRLTVV.

At least ten counts were recorded for this clonotype. The chain carries TRBV7-2 and TRBJ2-3; TRBD2 matches 7 bases. Germline V gene lookup returns CDR1 SGHTA and CDR2 FQGNSA. The CDR3 is made up of 14 amino acids. V was clipped by 3 bases and J by 2 bases; unmatched bases: 2. The CDR3 DNA reads as TGTGCCAGCAGCTTCACTAGCGACACAGATACGCAGTATTTT. This codes for CASSFTSDTDTQYF.

This clonotype was picked up many times. The chain couples TRBV11-2 to TRBJ2-7; D is possibly TRBD1 (6 bases). V gave up 5 bases and J gave up 2 bases, with 16 bases separating them. The CDR3 extends over 15 amino acids. CDR1 is SGHAT, CDR2 FQNNGV, per germline. CDR3 sequence reads: CASSPGQSGPYEQYF. The CDR3 bases are TGTGCCAGCAGCCCCGGACAGTCGGGCCCCTACGAGCAGTACTTC.

Only a few counts were recorded for this clonotype. This chain joins TRBV2 and TRBJ1-4; D unresolved. Trimming stripped 6 bases from V and 4 bases from J, with 15 bases between. The CDR3 covers 15 residues. Germline V CDR1 and CDR2: SNHLY, FYNNEI. The CDR3 region is CASSPRRILNEKLFF. In nucleotides, the CDR3 is TGTGCCAGCAGCCCTCGACGGATACTTAATGAAAAACTGTTTTTT.

The table lists this clonotype with many counts. The chain has TRBV5-1 and TRBJ2-1, with D perhaps matching TRBD1 (5 bases). Trimming stripped 1 base from V and 4 bases from J, with 15 bases between. CDR1 is SGHRS, CDR2 YFSETQ, per germline. This CDR3 comprises 16 residues. CDR3 protein: CASSLYQWGGYNEQFF. In DNA form, the CDR3 reads TGCGCCAGCAGCTTGTATCAGTGGGGCGGATACAATGAGCAGTTCTTC.

Details on this clonotype: A much more abundant neighbour one base away suggests this may be a read error. The V call is TRBV20-1, the J call TRBJ1-5; D possibly corresponds to TRBD1 (5 bases). The CDR3 sequence is 12 residues long. Germline V gives CDR1 DFQATT, CDR2 SNEGSKA (reference sequence). The CDR3 loop reads CSAPTEAQLQHF. CDR3 sequence (DNA): TGCAGTGCCCCGACAGAAGCCCAGCTCCAGCATTTT.

In its sample, this clonotype was seen many times. This chain uses TRBV6-5 with TRBJ2-5; either TRBD1 or TRBD2 may supply D (5 bases each). Per the germline V gene, CDR1 is MNHEY and CDR2 is SVGAGI. Between the trimmed V and J ends, which lost 4 bases and 2 bases, there was a span of 11 bases. The CDR3 is 14 residues long. The CDR3 region is CASSSRDGQETQYF. The CDR3 DNA follows: TGTGCCAGCAGTTCCCGGGACGGACAAGAGACCCAGTACTTC.

This clonotype was picked up a small number of times. This chain links TRBV2 with TRBJ2-1; 8 positions agree with TRBD1. Losses at the gene ends were 5 bases for V and 6 bases for J; bases not matched to a gene: 6. The germline V gene has CDR1 SNHLY and CDR2 FYNNEI. The CDR3 has 14 amino acids. The CDR3 loop reads CASSLDRALNEQFF. The CDR3 DNA sequence: TGTGCCAGCAGTTTGGACAGGGCGCTCAATGAGCAGTTCTTC. The full variable domain, with the rest looked up from reference TRBV2 and TRBJ2-1, is EPEVTQTPSHQVTQMGQEVILRCVPISNHLYFYWYRQILGQKVEFLVSFYNNEISEKSEIFDDQFSVERPDGSNFTLKIRSTKLEDSAMYFCASSLDRALNEQFFGPGTRLTVL.

The chain has TRBV20-1 and TRBJ2-3, with D uncertain. The CDR3 runs to 16 residues. The V and J ends lost 1 base and 1 base respectively, with 15 bases between them. CDR1 and CDR2 (germline): DFQATT, SNEGSKA (reference sequence). The CDR3 protein is CSARALLRRGTDTQYF. The CDR3 DNA is TGCAGTGCTAGAGCCTTACTGCGCCGAGGCACAGATACGCAGTATTTT.

The chain recombines TRBV30 with TRBJ2-3; 16 bases match TRBD2. After removal of 2 bases from V and 7 bases from J, the junction contained 6 bases not matched to a gene. The CDR3 is 16 amino acids. Germline-derived CDR1 and CDR2 are GTSNPN and SVGIG (reference sequence). The CDR3 DNA sequence: TGTGCCTGGAGTCAGGGGACTAGCGGGGGGGCGAATACGCAGTATTTT. This sequence encodes CAWSQGTSGGANTQYF.

This clonotype has ten or more counts. The genes are TRBV7-2 and TRBJ2-7; D may be TRBD1 or TRBD2 (5 bases each). The CDR3 has 14 amino acids. In germline, CDR1 is SGHTA, CDR2 FQGNSA. V gave up 4 bases and J gave up 0 bases, with 10 bases separating them. This CDR3 reads CASSSGGSSYEQYF. The CDR3 region has the DNA TGTGCCAGCAGCTCTGGGGGATCCTCCTACGAGCAGTACTTC.

The chain couples TRBV4-1 to TRBJ2-7, with no clear D. Germline V gives CDR1 MGHRA, CDR2 YSYEKL. This CDR3 is 12 amino acids long. The V gene lost 1 base and the J gene lost 5 bases, with 6 bases spanning the gap. The CDR3 bases are TGCGCCAGCAGCCAAGTGGCAGACGAGCAGTACTTC. Translating gives CASSQVADEQYF.

This chain joins TRBV5-4 and TRBJ2-5; 7 nucleotides align to TRBD2. The CDR3 contains 16 residues. The J segment lost 5 bases and the V segment lost 0 bases, leaving 10 bases of the junction unmatched. CDR1 SGHNT and CDR2 YYREEE come from the germline V gene (reference sequence). This chain's CDR3 is CASSLDLGGSVETQYF. The CDR3 coding sequence is TGTGCCAGCAGCTTGGACTTGGGGGGGTCCGTGGAGACCCAGTACTTC.

This clonotype is a singleton in its sample. The chain combines TRBV14 with TRBJ2-3, with TRBD2 matching over 7 bases. V trimming: 4 bases; J trimming: 1 base; junction bases outside the gene matches: 8. The CDR3 totals 16 residues. Germline V gene lookup returns CDR1 SGHDN and CDR2 FVKESK. The CDR3 is CASSRGSGKRTDTQYF. The CDR3 DNA is TGTGCCAGCAGCCGTGGGAGCGGGAAGCGCACAGATACGCAGTATTTT.

This clonotype was recorded many times. The chain joins TRBV18 to TRBJ2-3, with no clear D. With 3 bases removed from V and 1 base from J, the gap between germline ends came to 5 bases. Germline CDR1 reads KGHSH; CDR2 reads LQKENI. The CDR3 is 13 amino acids. As DNA, the CDR3 is TGTGCCAGCTCACCGGACCGCACAGATACGCAGTATTTT. It specifies CASSPDRTDTQYF.

The V gene is TRBV21-1, the J gene TRBJ1-4. TRBV21-1 is a pseudogene. The CDR3 runs 16 residues. This chain's CDR3 is CASSADRDGTNEKLFF. The DNA for the CDR3 is TGTGCCAGCAGCGCCGATCGAGACGGAACTAATGAAAAACTGTTTTTT.

With regard to this clonotype: Given a much more abundant clone one base away, this may be a read error. The genes are TRBV7-9 and TRBJ1-5; D is undetermined. V was clipped by 5 bases and J by 3 bases, with 14 bases between them. The length of the CDR3 is 15 residues. Germline V lookup: CDR1 SEHNR, CDR2 FQNEAQ (reference sequence). The DNA for the CDR3 is TGTGCCAGCAGCCCCAGATCGGTTCACAATCAGCCCCAGCATTTT. It encodes CASSPRSVHNQPQHF.

At least ten counts were recorded for this clonotype. CDR3 DNA sequence: TGCAGCGTTGAAAAAACCAACACTGAAGCTTTCTTT. It yields the protein CSVEKTNTEAFF. The V call is TRBV29-1, the J call TRBJ1-1; D gene unclear. CDR3 length equals 12 residues. Germline assignment: CDR1 SQVTM and CDR2 ANQGSEA. Trimming took 2 bases from V and 2 from J, leaving 6 bases between them. Filled out from reference TRBV29-1 and TRBJ1-1, the complete variable domain reads SAVISQKPSRDICQRGTSLTIQCQVDSQVTMMFWYRQQPGQSLTLIATANQGSEATYESGFVIDKFPISRPNLTFSTLTVSNMSPEDSSIYLCSVEKTNTEAFFGQGTRLTVV.

The chain recombines TRBV5-1 with TRBJ2-1; 10 bases map to TRBD1. Germline CDR1 is SGHRS and CDR2 is YFSETQ. The CDR3 totals 15 residues. V was pared by 4 bases and J by 8 bases, with 9 bases of the junction left unmatched. The CDR3 sequence: CASSGGQGYKDEQFF. CDR3 coding DNA: TGCGCCAGCAGCGGGGGACAGGGGTATAAGGATGAGCAGTTCTTC.

This clonotype was seen many times. This chain uses TRBV12-3 or TRBV12-4 with TRBJ2-1, with D maybe TRBD1 (6 bases). This CDR3 has 13 residues. Deletions cut 4 bases from V and 9 bases from J, with 13 bases between. CDR3 sequence (DNA): TGTGCCAGCAGTTCACAGGGATCCACTGAGCAGTTCTTC. This codes for CASSSQGSTEQFF.

V and J are TRBV3-1 and TRBJ1-6; D gene ambiguous. The CDR3 spans 15 residues. V gave up 5 bases and J gave up 6 bases, with 14 bases separating them. Germline CDR1 and CDR2: LGHDT and YNNKEL (reference sequence). The CDR3 loop is CASSARGGSNSPLHF. The CDR3 nucleotides are TGTGCCAGCAGCGCCCGCGGAGGAAGTAATTCACCCCTCCACTTT.

This clonotype was recorded at least ten times. The V gene is TRBV11-2, the J gene TRBJ2-2, with D perhaps TRBD1 (6 bases). The germline V gene has CDR1 SGHAT and CDR2 FQNNGV. With 5 bases removed from V and 4 bases from J, the gap between germline ends came to 8 bases. This CDR3 is built from 13 residues. CDR3 in DNA: TGTGCCAGCAGCCCACAGGGCACCGGGGAGCTGTTTTTT. It yields the protein CASSPQGTGELFF.

This clonotype was counted only a few times. This sequence joins TRBV5-4 and TRBJ2-7; D is perhaps TRBD2 (6 bases). Looked up from germline, CDR1 is SGHNT and CDR2 is YYREEE (reference sequence). The CDR3 extends over 14 amino acids. Deletions cut 6 bases from V and 0 bases from J, with 13 bases between. CDR3 sequence reads: CASNPMGLSYEQYF. In DNA, the CDR3 is TGTGCCAGCAACCCTATGGGACTCTCCTACGAGCAGTACTTC.

The sample holds many counts of this clonotype. The V call is TRBV25-1, the J call TRBJ2-1, with 7 bases that match TRBD2. Germline V CDR1 and CDR2: MGHDK, SYGVNS. This CDR3 contains 15 residues. V lost 3 bases and J lost 6; bases outside the gene matches: 8. CDR3 amino acids: CASSESPGLPNEQFF. As DNA, the CDR3 is TGTGCCAGCAGTGAGAGTCCGGGACTACCCAATGAGCAGTTCTTC.

This clonotype came up many times. V is TRBV11-3 and J is TRBJ2-3; D remains ambiguous. The CDR3 sequence is 14 residues long. Per the germline V gene, CDR1 is SGHNT and CDR2 is YENEEA. Trimming removed 5 bases from V and 4 bases from J, with 13 bases in between. Written as DNA, the CDR3 is TGTGCCAGCAGCCCATACTCCGATCCAGATACGCAGTATTTT. Its translation is CASSPYSDPDTQYF. Full variable domain (missing parts from reference TRBV11-3 and TRBJ2-3): EAGVVQSPRYKIIEKKQPVAFWCNPISGHNTLYWYLQNLGQGPELLIRYENEEAVDDSQLPKDRFSAERLKGVDSTLKIQPAELGDSAVYLCASSPYSDPDTQYFGPGTRLTVL.

This clonotype has a count of ten or more. The V call is TRBV7-2, the J call TRBJ1-3; the match to TRBD1 covers 7 bases. The V gene's germline CDR1 is SGHTA and CDR2 FQGNSA. V lost 3 bases to trimming and J lost 6 bases; unmatched junction nucleotides: 2. The CDR3 is made up of 13 amino acids. CDR3 amino acids: CASSLDRTNTIYF. The DNA of the CDR3 is TGTGCCAGCAGCTTGGACAGGACAAACACCATATATTTT.

As regards this clonotype: Being one base from a much bigger clone, this may be a read error. This chain uses TRBV3-1 with TRBJ2-7, with a possible D match to TRBD1 (6 bases). The CDR3 has 18 amino acids. The germline V gene encodes CDR1 LGHDT and CDR2 YNNKEL (reference sequence). The CDR3 DNA reads as TGTGTCAGCAGCCGATCCACGGACAGTCTACGGAGCTCCTACGAGCAGTACTTC. Amino acids: CVSSRSTDSLRSSYEQYF.